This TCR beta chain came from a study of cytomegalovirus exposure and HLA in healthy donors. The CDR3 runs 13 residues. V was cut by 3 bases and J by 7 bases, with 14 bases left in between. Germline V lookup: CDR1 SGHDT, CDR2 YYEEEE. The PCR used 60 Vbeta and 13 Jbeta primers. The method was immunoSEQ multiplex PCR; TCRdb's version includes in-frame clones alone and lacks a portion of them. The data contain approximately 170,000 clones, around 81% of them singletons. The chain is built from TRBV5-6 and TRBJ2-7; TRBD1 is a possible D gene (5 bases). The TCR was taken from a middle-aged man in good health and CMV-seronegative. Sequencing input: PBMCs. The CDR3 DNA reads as TGTGCCAGCAGCTCAGGACACCCTTGGGAGCAGTACTTC. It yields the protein CASSSGHPWEQYF.